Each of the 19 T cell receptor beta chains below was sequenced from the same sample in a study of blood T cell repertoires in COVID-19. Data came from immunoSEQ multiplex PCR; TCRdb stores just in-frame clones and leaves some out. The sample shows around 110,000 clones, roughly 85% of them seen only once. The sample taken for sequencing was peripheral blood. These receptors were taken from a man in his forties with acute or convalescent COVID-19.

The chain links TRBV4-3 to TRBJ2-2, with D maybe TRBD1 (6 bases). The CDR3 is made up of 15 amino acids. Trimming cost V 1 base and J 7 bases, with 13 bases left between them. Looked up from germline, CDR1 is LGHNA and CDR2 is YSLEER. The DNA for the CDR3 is TGCGCCAGCAGCCAAGGGGGGCATGTTAGCGGGGAGCTGTTTTTT. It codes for CASSQGGHVSGELFF.

The CDR3 region has the DNA TGCAGCGTTCGGGGTCGGGGGGAAAAACTGTTTTTT. Translating gives CSVRGRGEKLFF. The V gene is TRBV29-1, the J gene TRBJ1-4, with a weak D call TRBD1 (5 bases). The V gene's germline CDR1 is SQVTM and CDR2 ANQGSEA. Between the trimmed V and J ends, which lost 5 bases and 8 bases, there was a span of 12 bases. This CDR3 contains 12 residues.

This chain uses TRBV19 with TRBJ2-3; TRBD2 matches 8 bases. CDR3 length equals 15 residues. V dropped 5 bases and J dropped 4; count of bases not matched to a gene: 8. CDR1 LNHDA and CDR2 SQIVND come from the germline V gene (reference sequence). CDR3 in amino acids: CASSLSGRGPDTQYF. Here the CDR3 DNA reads TGTGCCAGTAGTCTCAGCGGGAGAGGTCCAGATACGCAGTATTTT.

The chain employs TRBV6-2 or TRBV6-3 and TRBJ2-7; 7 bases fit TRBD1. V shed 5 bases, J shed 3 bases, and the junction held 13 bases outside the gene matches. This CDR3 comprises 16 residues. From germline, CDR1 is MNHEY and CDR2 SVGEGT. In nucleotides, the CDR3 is TGTGCCAGCAGTCATATCGACAGGGTGGTCTTCTACGAGCAGTACTTC. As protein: CASSHIDRVVFYEQYF.

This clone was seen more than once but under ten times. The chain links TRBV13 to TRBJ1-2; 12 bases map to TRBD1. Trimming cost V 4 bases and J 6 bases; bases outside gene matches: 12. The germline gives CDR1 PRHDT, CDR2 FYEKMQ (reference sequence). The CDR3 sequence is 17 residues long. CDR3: CASSSSGTGGPWDGYTF. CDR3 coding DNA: TGTGCCAGCAGCTCCTCCGGGACAGGGGGCCCCTGGGATGGCTACACCTTC. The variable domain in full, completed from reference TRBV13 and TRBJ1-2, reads AAGVIQSPRHLIKEKRETATLKCYPIPRHDTVYWYQQGPGQDPQFLISFYEKMQSDKGSIPDRFSAQQFSDYHSELNMSSLELGDSALYFCASSSSGTGGPWDGYTFGSGTRLTVV.

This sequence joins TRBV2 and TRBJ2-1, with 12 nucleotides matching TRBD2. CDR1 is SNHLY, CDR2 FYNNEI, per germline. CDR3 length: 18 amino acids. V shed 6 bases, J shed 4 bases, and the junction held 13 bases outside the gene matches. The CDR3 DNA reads TGTGCCAGCAGGGTGGGGTCTAGCGGGAGGGCCCGGTACAATGAGCAGTTCTTC. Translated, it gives CASRVGSSGRARYNEQFF. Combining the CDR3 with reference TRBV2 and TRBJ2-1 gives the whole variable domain EPEVTQTPSHQVTQMGQEVILRCVPISNHLYFYWYRQILGQKVEFLVSFYNNEISEKSEIFDDQFSVERPDGSNFTLKIRSTKLEDSAMYFCASRVGSSGRARYNEQFFGPGTRLTVL.

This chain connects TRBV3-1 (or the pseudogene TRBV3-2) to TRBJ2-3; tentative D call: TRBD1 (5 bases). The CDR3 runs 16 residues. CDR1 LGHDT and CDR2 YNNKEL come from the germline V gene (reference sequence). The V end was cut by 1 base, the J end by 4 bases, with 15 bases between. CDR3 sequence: CASSQVGPGPSDTQYF. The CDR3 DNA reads TGTGCCAGCAGCCAAGTTGGGCCAGGGCCCTCAGATACGCAGTATTTT.

The CDR3 DNA is TGTGCCAGCAGTGTCCAGATGAACACTGAAGCTTTCTTT. Its translation is CASSVQMNTEAFF. J is TRBJ1-1 and V is TRBV2, with unresolved D. The V gene's germline CDR1 is SNHLY and CDR2 FYNNEI. CDR3 length: 13 amino acids. The ends were cut back, 4 bases at V and 0 bases at J, with 6 bases in the middle. Full variable domain (remainder filled in from reference TRBV2 and TRBJ1-1): EPEVTQTPSHQVTQMGQEVILRCVPISNHLYFYWYRQILGQKVEFLVSFYNNEISEKSEIFDDQFSVERPDGSNFTLKIRSTKLEDSAMYFCASSVQMNTEAFFGQGTRLTVV.

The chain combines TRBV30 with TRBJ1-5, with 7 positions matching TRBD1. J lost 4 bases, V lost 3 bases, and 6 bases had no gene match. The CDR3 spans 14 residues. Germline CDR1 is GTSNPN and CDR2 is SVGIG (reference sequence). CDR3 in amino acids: CAWRSGTDNQPQHF. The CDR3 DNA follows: TGTGCCTGGAGATCCGGGACAGATAATCAGCCCCAGCATTTT.

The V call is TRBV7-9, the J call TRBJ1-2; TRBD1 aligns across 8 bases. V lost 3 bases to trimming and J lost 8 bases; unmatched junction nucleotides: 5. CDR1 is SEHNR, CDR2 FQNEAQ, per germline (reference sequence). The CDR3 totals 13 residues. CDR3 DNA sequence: TGTGCCAGCAGCTTGACAGGGGAGGGGGGCTACACCTTC. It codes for CASSLTGEGGYTF.

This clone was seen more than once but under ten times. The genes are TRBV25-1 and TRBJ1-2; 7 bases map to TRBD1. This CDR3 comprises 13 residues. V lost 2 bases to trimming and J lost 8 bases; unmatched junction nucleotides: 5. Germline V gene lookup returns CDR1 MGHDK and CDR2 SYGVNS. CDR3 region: CASSEGTVQGYTF. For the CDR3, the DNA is TGTGCCAGCAGTGAAGGGACAGTTCAAGGCTACACCTTC.

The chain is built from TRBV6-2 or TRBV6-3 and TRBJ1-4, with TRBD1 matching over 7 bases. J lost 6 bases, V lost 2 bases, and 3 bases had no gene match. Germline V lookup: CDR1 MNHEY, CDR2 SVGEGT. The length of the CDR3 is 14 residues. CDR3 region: CASSYRQGDEKLFF. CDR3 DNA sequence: TGTGCCAGCAGTTACCGACAGGGAGATGAAAAACTGTTTTTT.

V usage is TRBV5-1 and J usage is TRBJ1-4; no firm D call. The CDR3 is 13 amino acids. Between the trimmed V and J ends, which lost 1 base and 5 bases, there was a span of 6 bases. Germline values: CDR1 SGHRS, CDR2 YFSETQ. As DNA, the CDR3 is TGCGCCAGCAGCTTGTTACAGAATGAAAAACTGTTTTTT. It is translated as CASSLLQNEKLFF.

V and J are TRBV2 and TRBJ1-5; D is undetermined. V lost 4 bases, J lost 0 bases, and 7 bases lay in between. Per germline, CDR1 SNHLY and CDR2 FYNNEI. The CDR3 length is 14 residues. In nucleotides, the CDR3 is TGTGCCAGCAGTGCGGGAGTTAGCAATCAGCCCCAGCATTTT. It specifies CASSAGVSNQPQHF. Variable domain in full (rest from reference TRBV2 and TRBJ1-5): EPEVTQTPSHQVTQMGQEVILRCVPISNHLYFYWYRQILGQKVEFLVSFYNNEISEKSEIFDDQFSVERPDGSNFTLKIRSTKLEDSAMYFCASSAGVSNQPQHFGDGTRLSIL.

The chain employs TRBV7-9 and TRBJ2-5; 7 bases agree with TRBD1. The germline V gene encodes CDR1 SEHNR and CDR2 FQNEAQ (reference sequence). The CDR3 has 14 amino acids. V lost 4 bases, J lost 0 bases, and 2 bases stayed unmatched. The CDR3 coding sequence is TGTGCCAGCAGCTCGGGACAGTACCAAGAGACCCAGTACTTC. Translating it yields CASSSGQYQETQYF.

CDR3 coding DNA: TGTGCCAGTAGTATGCAGGGCCCTGGAAACACCATATATTTT. Encoded protein: CASSMQGPGNTIYF. The rearrangement links TRBV19 to TRBJ1-3; D is possibly TRBD1 (5 bases). Germline CDR1 reads LNHDA; CDR2 reads SQIVND (reference sequence). The V end lost 3 bases, the J end lost 2 bases, and 8 bases lay between the germline ends. The CDR3 spans 14 residues. Drawing the rest from reference TRBV19 and TRBJ1-3, the complete variable domain is DGGITQSPKYLFRKEGQNVTLSCEQNLNHDAMYWYRQDPGQGLRLIYYSQIVNDFQKGDIAEGYSVSREKKESFPLTVTSAQKNPTAFYLCASSMQGPGNTIYFGEGSWLTVV.

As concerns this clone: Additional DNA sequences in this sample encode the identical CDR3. The CDR3 region has the DNA TGTGCCAGCAGTCTTACAGGGGGCCGGAACACTGAAGCTTTCTTT. Amino acid sequence: CASSLTGGRNTEAFF. The V call is TRBV11-2, the J call TRBJ1-1; 9 bases line up with TRBD1. With 6 bases clipped from V and 1 base from J, the junction kept 6 bases outside the gene matches. The CDR3 loop spans 15 amino acids. Germline V gene lookup returns CDR1 SGHAT and CDR2 FQNNGV.

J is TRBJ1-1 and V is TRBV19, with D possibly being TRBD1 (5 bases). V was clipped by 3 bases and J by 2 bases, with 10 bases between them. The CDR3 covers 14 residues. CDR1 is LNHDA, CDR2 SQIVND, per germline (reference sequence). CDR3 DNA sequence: TGTGCCAGTAGTATTGACAGCTTCAACACTGAAGCTTTCTTT. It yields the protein CASSIDSFNTEAFF.

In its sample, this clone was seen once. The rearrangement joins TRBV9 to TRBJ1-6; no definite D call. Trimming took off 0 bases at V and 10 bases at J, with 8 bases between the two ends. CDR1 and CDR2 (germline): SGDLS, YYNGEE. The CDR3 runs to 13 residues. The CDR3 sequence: CASSVDTQSPLHF. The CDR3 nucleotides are TGTGCCAGCAGCGTAGATACTCAATCACCCCTCCACTTT.